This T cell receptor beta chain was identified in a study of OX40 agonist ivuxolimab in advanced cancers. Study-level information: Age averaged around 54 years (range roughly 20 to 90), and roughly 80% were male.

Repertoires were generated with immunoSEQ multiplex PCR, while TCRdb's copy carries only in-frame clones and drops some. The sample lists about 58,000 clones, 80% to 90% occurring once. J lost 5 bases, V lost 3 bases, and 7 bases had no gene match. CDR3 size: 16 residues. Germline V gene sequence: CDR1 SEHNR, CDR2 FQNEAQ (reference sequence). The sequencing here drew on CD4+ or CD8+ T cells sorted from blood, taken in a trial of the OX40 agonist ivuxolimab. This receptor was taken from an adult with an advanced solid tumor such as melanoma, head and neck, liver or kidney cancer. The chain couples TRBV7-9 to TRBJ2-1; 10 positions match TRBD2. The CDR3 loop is CASSFDSGRANNEQFF. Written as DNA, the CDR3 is TGTGCCAGCAGCTTTGACAGCGGGAGGGCAAACAATGAGCAGTTCTTC.